Sequencing of this T cell receptor (beta chain) was carried out in a study of radiotherapy plus CTLA-4 blockade in lung cancer. About the study: Patients showed objective responses in about 20% of cases and disease control in less than 35%.

In its sample, this clone was seen once. Antigen specificity is unknown. Trimming shortened V by 10 bases and J by 0 bases, and 12 bases separated the two germline ends. CDR3 length equals 14 residues. Per the germline V gene, CDR1 is SNHLY and CDR2 is FYNNEI. Only in-frame clones appear in the TCRdb table, and some are missing; sequencing was by immunoSEQ multiplex PCR. This sample has over 85,000 clones, with about four fifths found just once. In chemo-refractory metastatic non-small-cell lung cancer, patients got ipilimumab CTLA-4 blockade together with focal radiation. General study findings and limits: Response was reportedly best predicted by early blood T cell clone dynamics, with interferon-beta. Among blood TCR repertoires after radiotherapy plus ipilimumab, tumor-derived clones expanded.

J is TRBJ1-4 and V is TRBV2; no clear D. Source: peripheral blood, taken from a patient treated with radiotherapy plus ipilimumab. The source is a human donor with non-small cell lung cancer who had a partial response to radiotherapy plus ipilimumab. Some clones in this sample may be carry-over from other donors' samples. The CDR3 DNA follows: TGTGCCACATCGAAAGCTGCAACTAATGAAAAACTGTTTTTT. Translation: CATSKAATNEKLFF.